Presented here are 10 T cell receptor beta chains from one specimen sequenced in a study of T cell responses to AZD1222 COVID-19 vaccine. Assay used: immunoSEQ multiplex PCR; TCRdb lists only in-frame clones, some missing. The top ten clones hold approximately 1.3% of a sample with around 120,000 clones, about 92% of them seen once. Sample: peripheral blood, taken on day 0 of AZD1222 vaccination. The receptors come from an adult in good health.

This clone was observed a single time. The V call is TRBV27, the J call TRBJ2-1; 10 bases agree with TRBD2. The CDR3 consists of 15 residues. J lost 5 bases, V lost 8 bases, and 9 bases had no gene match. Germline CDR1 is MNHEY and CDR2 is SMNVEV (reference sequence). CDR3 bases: TGTGCCAGCGGATGGCTAGCGGGAGCAAACAATGAGCAGTTCTTC. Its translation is CASGWLAGANNEQFF.

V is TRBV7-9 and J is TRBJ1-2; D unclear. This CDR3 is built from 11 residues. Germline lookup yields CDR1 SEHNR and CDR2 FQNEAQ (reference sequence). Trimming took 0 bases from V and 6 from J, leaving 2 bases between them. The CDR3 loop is CASSLADGYTF. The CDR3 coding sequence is TGTGCCAGCAGCTTAGCGGATGGCTACACCTTC.

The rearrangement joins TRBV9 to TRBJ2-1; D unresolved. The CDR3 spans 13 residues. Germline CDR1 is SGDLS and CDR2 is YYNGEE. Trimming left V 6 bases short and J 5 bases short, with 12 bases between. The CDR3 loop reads CASNLVPDNEQFF. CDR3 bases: TGTGCCAGCAACTTGGTCCCGGACAATGAGCAGTTCTTC.

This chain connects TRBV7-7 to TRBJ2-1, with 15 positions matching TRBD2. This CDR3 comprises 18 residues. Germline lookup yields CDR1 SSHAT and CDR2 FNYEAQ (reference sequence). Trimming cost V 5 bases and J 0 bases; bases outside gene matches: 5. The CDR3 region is CASSPGLAGGVSYNEQFF. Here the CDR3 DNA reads TGTGCCAGCAGCCCGGGACTAGCGGGAGGAGTCTCCTACAATGAGCAGTTCTTC.

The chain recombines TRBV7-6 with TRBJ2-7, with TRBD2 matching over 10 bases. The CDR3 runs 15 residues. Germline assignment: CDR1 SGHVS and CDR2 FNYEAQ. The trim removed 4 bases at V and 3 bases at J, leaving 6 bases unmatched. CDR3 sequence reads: CASSSRASGGYEQYF. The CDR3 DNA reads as TGTGCCAGCAGCTCTAGGGCTAGCGGGGGCTACGAGCAGTACTTC.

This chain's CDR3 is CASSLGSTSYEQYF. CDR3 nucleotide sequence: TGTGCCAGCAGCTTGGGGTCTACATCATACGAGCAGTACTTC. The chain carries TRBV5-4 and TRBJ2-7; D gene unclear. V gave up 0 bases and J gave up 4 bases, with 11 bases separating them. CDR1 and CDR2 (germline): SGHNT, YYREEE (reference sequence). The CDR3 spans 14 residues.

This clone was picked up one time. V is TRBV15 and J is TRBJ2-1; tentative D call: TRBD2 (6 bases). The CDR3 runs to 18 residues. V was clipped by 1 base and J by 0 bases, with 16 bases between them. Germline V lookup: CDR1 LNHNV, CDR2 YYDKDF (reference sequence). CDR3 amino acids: CATSRGTIGGSSYNEQFF. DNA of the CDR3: TGTGCCACCAGCAGAGGTACTATCGGAGGGAGCTCCTACAATGAGCAGTTCTTC.

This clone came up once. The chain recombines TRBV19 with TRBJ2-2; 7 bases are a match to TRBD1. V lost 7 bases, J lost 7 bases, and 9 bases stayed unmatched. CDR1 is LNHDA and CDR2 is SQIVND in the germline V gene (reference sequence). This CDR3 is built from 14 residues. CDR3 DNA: TGTGCCAGTACCATCGACAGGGTAGGCGGGGAGCTGTTTTTT. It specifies CASTIDRVGGELFF.

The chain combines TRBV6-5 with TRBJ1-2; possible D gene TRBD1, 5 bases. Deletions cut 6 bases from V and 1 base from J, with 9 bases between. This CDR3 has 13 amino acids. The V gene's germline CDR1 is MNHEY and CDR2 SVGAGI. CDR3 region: CASRQGLNYGYTF. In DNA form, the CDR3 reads TGTGCCAGCAGGCAGGGCCTTAACTATGGCTACACCTTC.

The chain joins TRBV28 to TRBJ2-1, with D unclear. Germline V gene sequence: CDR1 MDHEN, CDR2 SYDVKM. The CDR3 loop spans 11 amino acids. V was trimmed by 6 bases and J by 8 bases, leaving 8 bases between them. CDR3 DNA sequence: TGTGCCAGCAGGGGGTATCATGAGCAGTTCTTC. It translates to CASRGYHEQFF. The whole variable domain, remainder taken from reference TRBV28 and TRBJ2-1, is DVKVTQSSRYLVKRTGEKVFLECVQDMDHENMFWYRQDPGLGLRLIYFSYDVKMKEKGDIPEGYSVSREKKERFSLILESASTNQTSMYLCASRGYHEQFFGPGTRLTVL.